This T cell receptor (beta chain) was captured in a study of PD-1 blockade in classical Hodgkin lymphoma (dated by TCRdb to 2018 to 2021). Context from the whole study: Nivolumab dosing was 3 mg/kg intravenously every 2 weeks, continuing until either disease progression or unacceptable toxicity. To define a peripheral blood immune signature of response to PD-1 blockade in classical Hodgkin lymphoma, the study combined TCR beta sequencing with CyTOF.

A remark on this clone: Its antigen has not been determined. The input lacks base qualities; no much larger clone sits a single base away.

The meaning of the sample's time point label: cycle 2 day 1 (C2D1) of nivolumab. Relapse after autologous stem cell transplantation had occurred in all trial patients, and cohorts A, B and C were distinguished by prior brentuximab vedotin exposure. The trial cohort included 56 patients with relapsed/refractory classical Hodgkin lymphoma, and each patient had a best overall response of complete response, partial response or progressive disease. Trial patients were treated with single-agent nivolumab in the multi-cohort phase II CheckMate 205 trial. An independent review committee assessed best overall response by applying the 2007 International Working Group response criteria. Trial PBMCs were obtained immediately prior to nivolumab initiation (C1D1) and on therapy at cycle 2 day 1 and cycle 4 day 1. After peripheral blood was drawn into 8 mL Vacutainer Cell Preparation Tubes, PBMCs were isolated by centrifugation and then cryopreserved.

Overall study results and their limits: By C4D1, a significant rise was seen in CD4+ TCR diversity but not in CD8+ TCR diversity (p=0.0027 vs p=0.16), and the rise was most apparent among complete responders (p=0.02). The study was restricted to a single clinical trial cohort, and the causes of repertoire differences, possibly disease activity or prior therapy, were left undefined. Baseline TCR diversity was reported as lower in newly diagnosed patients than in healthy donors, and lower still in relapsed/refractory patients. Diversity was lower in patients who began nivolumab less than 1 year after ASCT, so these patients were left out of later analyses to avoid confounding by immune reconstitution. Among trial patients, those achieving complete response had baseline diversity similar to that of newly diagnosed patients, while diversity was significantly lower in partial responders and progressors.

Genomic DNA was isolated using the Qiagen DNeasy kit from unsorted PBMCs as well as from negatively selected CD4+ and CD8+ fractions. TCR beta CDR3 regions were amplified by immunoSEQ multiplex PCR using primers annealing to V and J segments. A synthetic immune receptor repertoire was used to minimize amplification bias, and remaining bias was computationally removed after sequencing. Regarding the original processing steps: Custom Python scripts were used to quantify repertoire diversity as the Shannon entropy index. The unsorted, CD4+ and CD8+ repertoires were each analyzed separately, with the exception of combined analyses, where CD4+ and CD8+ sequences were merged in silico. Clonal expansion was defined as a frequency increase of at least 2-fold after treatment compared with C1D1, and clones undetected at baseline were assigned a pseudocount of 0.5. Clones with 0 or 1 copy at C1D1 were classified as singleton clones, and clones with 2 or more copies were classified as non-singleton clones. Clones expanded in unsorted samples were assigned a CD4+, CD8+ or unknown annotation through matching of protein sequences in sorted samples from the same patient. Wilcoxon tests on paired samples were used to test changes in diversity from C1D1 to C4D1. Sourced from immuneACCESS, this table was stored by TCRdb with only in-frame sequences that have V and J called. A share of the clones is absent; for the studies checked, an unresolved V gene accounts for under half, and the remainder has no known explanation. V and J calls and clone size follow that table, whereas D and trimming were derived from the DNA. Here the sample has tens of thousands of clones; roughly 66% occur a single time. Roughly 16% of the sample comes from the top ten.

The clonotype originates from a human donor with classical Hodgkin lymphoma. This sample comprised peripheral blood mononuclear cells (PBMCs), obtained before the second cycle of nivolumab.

The CDR3: CASSRQNTEAFF. Here is the DNA: TGTGCCAGTAGTAGGCAGAATACTGAAGCTTTCTTT. Recombination joined TRBV19 with TRBJ1-1; no confident D gene assignment can be made. V sheds 4 bases and J sheds 5 bases, leaving 8 bases between their ends. For CDR1 and CDR2, the germline V gene (reference sequence) lists LNHDA and SQIVND. The CDR3 sequence holds 12 residues, the cysteine and phenylalanine included. The read is trimmed to its CDR3 DNA, 36 bases read in frame from base 1.